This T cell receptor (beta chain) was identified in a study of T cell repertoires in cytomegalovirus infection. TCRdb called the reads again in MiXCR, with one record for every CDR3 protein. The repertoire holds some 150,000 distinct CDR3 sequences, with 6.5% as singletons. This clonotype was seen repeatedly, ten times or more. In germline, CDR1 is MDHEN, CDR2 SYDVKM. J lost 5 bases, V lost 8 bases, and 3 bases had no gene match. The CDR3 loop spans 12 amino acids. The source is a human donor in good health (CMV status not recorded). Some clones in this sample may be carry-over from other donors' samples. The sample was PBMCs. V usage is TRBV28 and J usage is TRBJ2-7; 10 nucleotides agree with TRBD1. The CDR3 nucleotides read TGTGCCAGCGGGGACAGGGGCAACGAGCAGTACTTC. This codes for CASGDRGNEQYF.